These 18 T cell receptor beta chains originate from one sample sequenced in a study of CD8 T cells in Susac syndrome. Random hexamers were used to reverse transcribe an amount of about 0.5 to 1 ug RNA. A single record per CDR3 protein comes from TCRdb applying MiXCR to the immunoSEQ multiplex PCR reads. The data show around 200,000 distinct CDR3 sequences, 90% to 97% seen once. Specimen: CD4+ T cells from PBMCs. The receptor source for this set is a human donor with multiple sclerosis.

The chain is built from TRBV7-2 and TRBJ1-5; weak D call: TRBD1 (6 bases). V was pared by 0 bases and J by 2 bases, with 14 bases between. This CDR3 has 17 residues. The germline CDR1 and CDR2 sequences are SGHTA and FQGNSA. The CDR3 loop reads CASSLASGGARNQPQHF. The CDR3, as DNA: TGTGCCAGCAGCTTAGCGTCGGGGGGGGCCCGCAATCAGCCCCAGCATTTT. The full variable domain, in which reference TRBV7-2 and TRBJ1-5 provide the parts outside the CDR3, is GAGVSQSPSNKVTEKGKDVELRCDPISGHTALYWYRQSLGQGLEFLIYFQGNSAPDKSGLPSDRFSAERTGGSVSTLTIQRTQQEDSAVYLCASSLASGGARNQPQHFGDGTRLSIL.

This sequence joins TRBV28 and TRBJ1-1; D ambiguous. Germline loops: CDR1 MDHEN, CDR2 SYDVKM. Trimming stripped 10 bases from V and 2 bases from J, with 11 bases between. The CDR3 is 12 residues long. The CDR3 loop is CATSDPNTEAFF. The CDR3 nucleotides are TGTGCCACCTCGGACCCTAACACTGAAGCTTTCTTT.

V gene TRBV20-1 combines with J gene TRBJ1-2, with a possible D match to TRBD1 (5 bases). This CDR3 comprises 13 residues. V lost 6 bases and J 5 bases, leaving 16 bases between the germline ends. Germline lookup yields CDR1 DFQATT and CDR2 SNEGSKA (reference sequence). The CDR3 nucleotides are TGCAGTGCGTGGGCGCAGGGAGGGTATGGCTACACCTTC. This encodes CSAWAQGGYGYTF.

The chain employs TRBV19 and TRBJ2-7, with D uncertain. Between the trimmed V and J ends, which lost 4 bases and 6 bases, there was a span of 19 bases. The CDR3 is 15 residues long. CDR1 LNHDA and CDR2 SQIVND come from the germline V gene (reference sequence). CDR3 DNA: TGTGCCAGTAGTACAACCGGGCTCCCTCACGGCGAGCAGTACTTC. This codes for CASSTTGLPHGEQYF.

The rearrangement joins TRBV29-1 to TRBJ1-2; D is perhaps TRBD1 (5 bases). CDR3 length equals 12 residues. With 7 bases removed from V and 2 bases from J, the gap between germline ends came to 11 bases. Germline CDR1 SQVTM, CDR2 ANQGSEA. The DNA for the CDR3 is TGCAGCGGGGGCGGGGAGAACTATGGCTACACCTTC. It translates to CSGGGENYGYTF.

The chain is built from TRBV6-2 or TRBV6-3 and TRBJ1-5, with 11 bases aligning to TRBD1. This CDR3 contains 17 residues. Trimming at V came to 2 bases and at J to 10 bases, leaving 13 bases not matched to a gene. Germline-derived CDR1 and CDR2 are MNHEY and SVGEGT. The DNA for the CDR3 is TGTGCCAGCAGTTACCAAGGACAGGGGGCCCCTATCAGCCCCCAGCATTTT. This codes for CASSYQGQGAPISPQHF.

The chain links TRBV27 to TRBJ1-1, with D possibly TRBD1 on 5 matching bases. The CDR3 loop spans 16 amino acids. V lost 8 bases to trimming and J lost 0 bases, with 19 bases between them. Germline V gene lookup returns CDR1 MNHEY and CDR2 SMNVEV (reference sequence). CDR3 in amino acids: CASSAGNWAMNTEAFF. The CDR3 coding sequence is TGTGCCAGCTCGGCAGGGAACTGGGCCATGAACACTGAAGCTTTCTTT.

In nucleotides, the CDR3 is TGCAGTGCCGCAGGGCTAGCGGGGGGGCTAGGAGATACGCAGTATTTT. Amino acid sequence: CSAAGLAGGLGDTQYF. The chain links TRBV20-1 to TRBJ2-3; TRBD2 matches at 12 bases. Germline CDR1 DFQATT, CDR2 SNEGSKA (reference sequence). This CDR3 region has 16 residues. V lost 6 bases to trimming and J lost 5 bases; unmatched junction nucleotides: 12.

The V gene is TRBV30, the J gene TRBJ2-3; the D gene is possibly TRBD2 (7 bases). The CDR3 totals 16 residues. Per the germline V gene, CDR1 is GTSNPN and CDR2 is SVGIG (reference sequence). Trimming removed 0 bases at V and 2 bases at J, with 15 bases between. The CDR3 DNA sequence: TGTGCCTGGAGTGTACTTAGGCGGGGGCCCACAGATACGCAGTATTTT. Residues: CAWSVLRRGPTDTQYF.

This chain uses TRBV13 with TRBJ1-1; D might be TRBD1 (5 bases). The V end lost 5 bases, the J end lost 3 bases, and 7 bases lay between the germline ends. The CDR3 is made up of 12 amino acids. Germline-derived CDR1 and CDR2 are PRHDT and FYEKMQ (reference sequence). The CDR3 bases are TGTGCCAGCAGCAGACAGTACACTGAAGCTTTCTTT. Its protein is CASSRQYTEAFF.

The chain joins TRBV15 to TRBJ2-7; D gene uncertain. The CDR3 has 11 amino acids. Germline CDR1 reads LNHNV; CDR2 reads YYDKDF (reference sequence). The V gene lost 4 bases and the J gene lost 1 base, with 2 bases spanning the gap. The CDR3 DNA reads TGTGCCACCAGCACTTCCTACGAGCAGTACTTC. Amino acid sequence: CATSTSYEQYF.

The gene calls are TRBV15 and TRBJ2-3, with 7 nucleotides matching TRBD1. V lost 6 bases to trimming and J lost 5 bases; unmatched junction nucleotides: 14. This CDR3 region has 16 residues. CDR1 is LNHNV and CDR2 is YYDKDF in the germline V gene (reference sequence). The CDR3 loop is CATSTDRTSRGDTQYF. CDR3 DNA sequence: TGTGCCACCAGTACGGACAGGACATCTCGCGGAGATACGCAGTATTTT.

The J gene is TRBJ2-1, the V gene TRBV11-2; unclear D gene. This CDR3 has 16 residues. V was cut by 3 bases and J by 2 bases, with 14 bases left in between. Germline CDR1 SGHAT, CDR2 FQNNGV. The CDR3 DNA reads TGTGCCAGCAGCTTTGGTAAGGCCCTGACCTACAATGAGCAGTTCTTC. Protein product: CASSFGKALTYNEQFF.

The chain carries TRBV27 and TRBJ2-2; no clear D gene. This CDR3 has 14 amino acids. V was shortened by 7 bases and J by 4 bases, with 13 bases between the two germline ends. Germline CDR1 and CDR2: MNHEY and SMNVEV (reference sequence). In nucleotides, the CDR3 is TGTGCCAGCAAATTTGAAGGTATCACCGGGGAGCTGTTTTTT. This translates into CASKFEGITGELFF.

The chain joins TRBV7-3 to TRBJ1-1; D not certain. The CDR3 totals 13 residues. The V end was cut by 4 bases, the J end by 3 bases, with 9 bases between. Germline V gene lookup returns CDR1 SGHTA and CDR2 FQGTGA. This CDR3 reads CASSSRPYTEAFF. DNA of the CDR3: TGTGCCAGCAGCTCCCGGCCGTACACTGAAGCTTTCTTT.

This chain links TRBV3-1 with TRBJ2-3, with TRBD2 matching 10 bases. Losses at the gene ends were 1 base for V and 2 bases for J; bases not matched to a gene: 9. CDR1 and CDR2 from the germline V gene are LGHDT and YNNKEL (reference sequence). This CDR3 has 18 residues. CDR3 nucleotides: TGTGCCAGCAGCCAAGTCATCCAACTAGCGGGGATCACAGATACGCAGTATTTT. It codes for CASSQVIQLAGITDTQYF.

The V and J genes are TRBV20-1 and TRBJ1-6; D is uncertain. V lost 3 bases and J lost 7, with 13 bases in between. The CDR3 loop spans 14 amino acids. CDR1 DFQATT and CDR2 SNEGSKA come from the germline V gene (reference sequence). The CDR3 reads CSASRSGQNSPLHF. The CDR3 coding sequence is TGCAGTGCTAGCCGGTCCGGGCAGAATTCACCCCTCCACTTT.

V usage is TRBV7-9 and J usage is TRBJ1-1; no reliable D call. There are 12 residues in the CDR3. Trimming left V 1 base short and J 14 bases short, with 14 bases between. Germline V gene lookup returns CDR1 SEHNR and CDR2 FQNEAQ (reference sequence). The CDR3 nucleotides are TGTGCCAGCAGCTTAGGCATCCTGCAGGTCTTCTTT. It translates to CASSLGILQVFF. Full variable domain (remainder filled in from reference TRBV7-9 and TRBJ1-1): DTGVSQNPRHKITKRGQNVTFRCDPISEHNRLYWYRQTLGQGPEFLTYFQNEAQLEKSRLLSDRFSAERPKGSFSTLEIQRTEQGDSAMYLCASSLGILQVFFGQGTRLTVV.